A single sample is the source of the 7 T cell receptor beta chains below, sequenced in a study of cytomegalovirus exposure and HLA in healthy donors. It was with 60 Vbeta and 13 Jbeta primers that the PCR ran. Clones were sequenced by immunoSEQ multiplex PCR, and TCRdb holds only the in-frame ones, with some missing. Of over 150,000 clones listed, 84% are singletons. The sequenced material came from PBMCs. The receptor source for this set is a girl between 5 and 17 years old in good health and CMV-seropositive.

The chain uses TRBV21-1 and TRBJ2-4; TRBD1, the table's D call, lacks a check against the DNA. TRBV21-1 is shown as a pseudogene. This CDR3 contains 17 residues. The CDR3 region has the DNA TGTGCCAGCAGCCCGGAACCTGCAGGGGGCACGAGATACATTCAGTACTTC. This sequence encodes CASSPEPAGGTRYIQYF.

V usage is TRBV5-6 and J usage is TRBJ1-2; 8 bases match TRBD1. CDR1 and CDR2 (germline): SGHDT, YYEEEE. The CDR3 extends over 13 amino acids. Trimming cost V 4 bases and J 9 bases; bases outside gene matches: 8. As DNA, the CDR3 is TGTGCCAGCAGCCCCCTCAGGGGGCTCAGCTACACCTTC. The encoded protein is CASSPLRGLSYTF.

Written as DNA, the CDR3 is TGTGCCAGCAGACAGGGTGGTTTCACTGAAGCTTTCTTT. This encodes CASRQGGFTEAFF. The chain joins TRBV27 to TRBJ1-1, with D perhaps matching TRBD1 (6 bases). CDR1 MNHEY and CDR2 SMNVEV come from the germline V gene (reference sequence). The CDR3 loop spans 13 amino acids. V lost 6 bases and J 4 bases, leaving 12 bases between the germline ends.

The chain is built from TRBV6-5 and TRBJ1-1, with 10 bases that match TRBD1. CDR1 and CDR2 from the germline V gene are MNHEY and SVGAGI. The V gene end was trimmed by 4 bases and the J gene end by 4 bases; junction bases not matched to a gene: 3. The CDR3 sequence is 14 residues long. The CDR3: CASSFDRGPTEAFF. Written as DNA, the CDR3 is TGTGCCAGCAGTTTTGACAGGGGGCCCACTGAAGCTTTCTTT.

This chain connects TRBV2 to TRBJ1-2; no reliable D call. The germline V gene has CDR1 SNHLY and CDR2 FYNNEI. The CDR3 has 14 residues. Trimming removed 10 bases at V and 6 bases at J, with 21 bases between. The CDR3 nucleotides read TGTGCCATCGAGCAAAAAATACTGACACATGGCTACACCTTC. Translated: CAIEQKILTHGYTF. The full variable domain, completed using reference TRBV2 and TRBJ1-2, is EPEVTQTPSHQVTQMGQEVILRCVPISNHLYFYWYRQILGQKVEFLVSFYNNEISEKSEIFDDQFSVERPDGSNFTLKIRSTKLEDSAMYFCAIEQKILTHGYTFGSGTRLTVV.

The chain carries TRBV19 and TRBJ2-1; tentative D call: TRBD2 (5 bases). Germline loops: CDR1 LNHDA, CDR2 SQIVND (reference sequence). Between the trimmed V and J ends, which lost 5 bases and 4 bases, there was a span of 21 bases. CDR3 length: 17 amino acids. This CDR3 is CASSLPWTDSKYNEQFF. CDR3 nucleotides: TGTGCCAGTAGTCTTCCTTGGACTGATTCAAAGTACAATGAGCAGTTCTTC.

V and J are TRBV27 and TRBJ1-2, with D possibly TRBD1 on 6 matching bases. CDR3 length: 16 residues. V lost 5 bases, J lost 0 bases, and 16 bases lay in between. Germline V lookup: CDR1 MNHEY, CDR2 SMNVEV (reference sequence). For the CDR3, the DNA is TGTGCCAGCAGTCCAGCATCCAGGGGAGCTAACTATGGCTACACCTTC. It is translated as CASSPASRGANYGYTF.